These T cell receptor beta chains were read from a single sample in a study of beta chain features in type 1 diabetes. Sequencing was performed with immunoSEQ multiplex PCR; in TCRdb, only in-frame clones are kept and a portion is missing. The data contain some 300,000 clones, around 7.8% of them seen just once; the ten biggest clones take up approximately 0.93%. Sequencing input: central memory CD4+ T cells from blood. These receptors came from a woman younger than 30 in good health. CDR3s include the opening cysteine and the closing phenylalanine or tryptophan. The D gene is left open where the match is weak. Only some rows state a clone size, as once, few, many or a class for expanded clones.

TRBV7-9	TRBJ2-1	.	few	CASSSQDSYNEQFF	TGTGCCAGCAGCTCCCAGGACAGTTACAATGAGCAGTTCTTC
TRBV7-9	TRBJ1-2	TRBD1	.	CASSASTGGFYGYTF	TGTGCCAGCAGCGCAAGCACAGGGGGATTCTATGGCTACACCTTC
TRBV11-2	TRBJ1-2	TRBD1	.	CASTHVDRGFNYGYTF	TGTGCCAGCACCCACGTTGACAGGGGTTTCAACTATGGCTACACCTTC
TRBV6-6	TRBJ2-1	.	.	CASRGWEQFF	TGTGCCAGCAGGGGGTGGGAGCAGTTCTTC
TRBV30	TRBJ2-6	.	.	CAWSVTLGRGSASGANVLTF	TGTGCCTGGAGTGTAACTCTGGGCAGGGGATCAGCGTCTGGGGCCAACGTCCTGACTTTC
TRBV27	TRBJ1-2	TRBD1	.	CASSPSPGQKANYGYTF	TGTGCCAGCAGTCCCTCACCGGGACAGAAAGCTAACTATGGCTACACCTTC
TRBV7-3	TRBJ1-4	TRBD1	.	CASRLGTANEKLFF	TGTGCCAGCAGGTTGGGGACAGCGAATGAAAAACTGTTTTTT
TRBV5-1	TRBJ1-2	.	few	CASSPDSDYGYTF	TGCGCCAGCAGCCCGGACAGCGACTATGGCTACACCTTC
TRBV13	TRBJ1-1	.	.	CASGTYTEAFF	TGTGCCAGCGGGACCTACACTGAAGCTTTCTTT
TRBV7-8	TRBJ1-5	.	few	CASSLRDYKQPQHF	TGTGCCAGCAGCTTACGGGACTACAAGCAGCCCCAGCATTTT